This TCR beta chain originates from a study of T cell responses to AZD1222 COVID-19 vaccine. Germline V gives CDR1 MNHEY, CDR2 SVGAGI. V was cut by 2 bases and J by 3 bases, with 8 bases left in between. CDR3 length: 13 residues. Study-wide results and caveats: A mostly white British donor set with more females was recruited, and clonal diversity was possibly underestimated. Without day 14 samples, only post-peak T cell repertoires were studied. Unmutated variant regions are reportedly targeted by nearly half of spike-specific TCRs. Receipt of two AZD1222 doses was followed by a rise in Spike-specific TCR breadth and depth.

As to this clone: The antigen remains undetermined.

The assay was immunoSEQ multiplex PCR, and TCRdb's table has in-frame clones only and misses some. The sample carries about 110,000 clones, around 89% recorded once. The material was peripheral blood, obtained on day 0 of AZD1222 vaccination. This chain connects TRBV6-5 to TRBJ2-7; D gene uncertain. The sequence was obtained from an adult in good health. CDR3 in amino acids: CASSYGVIYEQYF. The CDR3 coding sequence is TGTGCCAGCAGTTACGGCGTTATCTACGAGCAGTACTTC.